The 4 T cell receptor beta chains presented below share a single source sample, sequenced in a study of T cells in Graves' hyperthyroidism and ophthalmopathy. RNA transcripts were the template for amplifying TCR beta CDR3 regions. HTBI primers were employed in a first-round RT-PCR of the TCR CDR3. Each CDR3 protein gets one entry after TCRdb re-called the multiplex PCR reads with MiXCR. The sample carries over 700,000 distinct CDR3 sequences, about 17% recorded once. Material for sequencing was blood. Every receptor here comes from a woman between 45 and 60 years old with Graves' hyperthyroidism that later progressed to Graves' ophthalmopathy.

The rearrangement joins TRBV9 to TRBJ1-5; D not certain. Looked up from germline, CDR1 is SGDLS and CDR2 is YYNGEE. This CDR3 contains 15 residues. The ends were cut back, 0 bases at V and 0 bases at J, with 7 bases in the middle. CDR3 in amino acids: CASSVEGSSNQPQHF. CDR3 DNA: TGTGCCAGCAGCGTAGAGGGTAGTAGCAATCAGCCCCAGCATTTT. Full variable domain (missing parts from reference TRBV9 and TRBJ1-5): DSGVTQTPKHLITATGQRVTLRCSPRSGDLSVYWYQQSLDQGLQFLIQYYNGEERAKGNILERFSAQQFPDLHSELNLSSLELGDSALYFCASSVEGSSNQPQHFGDGTRLSIL.

This clonotype has at least ten counts. The chain employs TRBV5-1 and TRBJ2-1, with a tentative D call TRBD2 (6 bases). The V and J ends lost 4 bases and 5 bases respectively, with 19 bases between them. CDR1 and CDR2 (germline): SGHRS, YFSETQ. The CDR3 sequence is 16 residues long. The CDR3 protein is CASSKDLGGTDNEQFF. DNA of the CDR3: TGCGCCAGCAGCAAGGACTTGGGCGGGACTGACAATGAGCAGTTCTTC.

This clonotype has ten or more counts. This chain connects TRBV12-3 or TRBV12-4 to TRBJ1-1, with D unclear. This CDR3 comprises 15 residues. Deletions cut 5 bases from V and 0 bases from J, with 13 bases between. CDR3 DNA: TGTGCCAGCAGTCCCCGGGGAGCAATGAACACTGAAGCTTTCTTT. Translating gives CASSPRGAMNTEAFF.

The chain employs TRBV29-1 and TRBJ2-3, with 15 bases lining up with TRBD2. The CDR3 sequence is 17 residues long. With 3 bases clipped from V and 6 bases from J, the junction kept 10 bases outside the gene matches. Germline CDR1 and CDR2: SQVTM and ANQGSEA. CDR3 amino acids: CSVEAGTSGGPGDTQYF. The CDR3 coding sequence is TGCAGCGTTGAGGCCGGGACTAGCGGGGGGCCAGGGGATACGCAGTATTTT.